This TCR beta chain was sequenced in a study of graft-versus-host responses after intestinal transplantation. Across the study: Multivisceral, liver-intestinal, or isolated intestinal transplants were received by the recipients. Regarding the study as a whole: Detection of GvH clones occurred in recipient marrow, and some had their first appearance in ileum or blood. Early after transplant, HvG declines were associated with peak levels of circulating GvH clones.

TCRdb's copy holds only in-frame clones and misses some; the assay was immunoSEQ multiplex PCR. Of about 120,000 clones listed, approximately 95% are singletons. A word on this clone: Its antigen is as yet unknown.

V was clipped by 1 base and J by 6 bases, with 13 bases between them. Germline V CDR1 and CDR2: SGHTA, FQGNSA. The CDR3 is made up of 14 amino acids. Sample: unstimulated CD8+ T cells sorted from spleen or lymph node cells, taken before intestinal transplant. V and J are TRBV7-2 and TRBJ2-7; D remains unclear. This TCR came from a human donor who received an intestinal transplant. CDR3: CASSLEAWGSEQYF. CDR3 sequence (DNA): TGTGCCAGCAGCTTAGAGGCGTGGGGTAGCGAGCAGTACTTC.